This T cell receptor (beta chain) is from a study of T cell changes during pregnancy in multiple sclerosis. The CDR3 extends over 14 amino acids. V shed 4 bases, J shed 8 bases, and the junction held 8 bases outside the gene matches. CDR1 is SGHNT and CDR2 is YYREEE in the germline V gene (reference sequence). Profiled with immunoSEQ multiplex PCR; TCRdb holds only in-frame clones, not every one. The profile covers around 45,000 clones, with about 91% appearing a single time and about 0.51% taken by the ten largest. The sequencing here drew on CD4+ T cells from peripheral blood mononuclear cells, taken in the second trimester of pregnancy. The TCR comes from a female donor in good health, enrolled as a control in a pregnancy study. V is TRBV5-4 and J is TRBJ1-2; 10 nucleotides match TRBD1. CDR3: CASSPRTGGRGYTF. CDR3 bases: TGTGCCAGCAGCCCCCGGACAGGGGGTCGAGGCTACACCTTC.